A selection of T cell receptor beta chains follows, all from one sample in a study of CXCR3-negative and CXCR3-positive naive CD8 T cells. TCRdb reanalyzed the 5' RACE reads, giving one entry per CDR3 protein sequence and no DNA. This sample's table reports roughly 50,000 distinct CDR3 sequences. Sequencing input: memory CD8+ T cells from blood. These receptor sequences come from a human donor in good health. Some clones in this sample may be carry-over from other donors' samples. Both conserved end residues are part of each CDR3. Only part of the rows carry a size: once, few, many, or a class if the clone is expanded.

V: TRBV29-1
size: -
J: TRBJ2-7
CDR3: CSALSGTGRYEQYF

V: TRBV20-1
size: -
J: TRBJ1-6
CDR3: CSASRGLGHNSPLHF

V: TRBV5-1
size: -
J: TRBJ2-2
CDR3: CASSFNLAGTGELFF

V: TRBV4-2
size: -
J: TRBJ2-3
CDR3: CASSPISGRAVGDTQYF

V: TRBV29-1
size: -
J: TRBJ2-7
CDR3: CSVEDLGGYEQYF

V: TRBV5-6
size: -
J: TRBJ2-1
CDR3: CASSLGAWYNEQFF

V: TRBV6-5
size: -
J: TRBJ1-2
CDR3: CASTRSAGVIDGYTF

V: TRBV27
size: -
J: TRBJ1-1
CDR3: CASSLVSVNTEAFF

V: TRBV28
size: -
J: TRBJ2-1
CDR3: CASRTSGSYNEQFF

V: TRBV14
size: -
J: TRBJ1-1
CDR3: CASSSFGEYTEAFF

V: TRBV20-1
size: -
J: TRBJ1-6
CDR3: CSARDLPENSPLHF

V: TRBV6-2/TRBV6-3
size: -
J: TRBJ2-5
CDR3: CASSKPGQGYQETQYF

V: TRBV7-9
size: -
J: TRBJ2-7
CDR3: CASSLAAGDAPSYEQYF

V: TRBV19
size: -
J: TRBJ2-2
CDR3: CASSAQGRTGNTGELFF

V: TRBV29-1
size: -
J: TRBJ1-2
CDR3: CSVETNEYGGYTF

V: TRBV28
size: -
J: TRBJ2-3
CDR3: CASSSRTGVDTQYF

V: TRBV20-1
size: -
J: TRBJ2-3
CDR3: CSAYGLAGEADTQYF

V: TRBV29-1
size: -
J: TRBJ1-1
CDR3: CSVVELNTEAFF

V: TRBV29-1
size: -
J: TRBJ2-7
CDR3: CSVEPGQGAHEQYF

V: TRBV12-3/TRBV12-4
size: -
J: TRBJ2-1
CDR3: CASSYPPGRTIEQFF

V: TRBV9
size: -
J: TRBJ2-1
CDR3: CATGGSYNEQFF

V: TRBV27
size: -
J: TRBJ2-7
CDR3: CASSTLAASDRGSDEQYF

V: TRBV20-1
size: -
J: TRBJ2-7
CDR3: CSARATSGTNSAPYEQYF

V: TRBV18
size: -
J: TRBJ2-5
CDR3: CASSPILSPAEEETQYF

V: TRBV7-2
size: -
J: TRBJ2-7
CDR3: CASSTGLAGTYEQYF

V: TRBV15
size: -
J: TRBJ2-2
CDR3: CATSTRPPGDTGELFF

V: TRBV30
size: -
J: TRBJ1-2
CDR3: CAWASGFNYGYTF

V: TRBV29-1
size: -
J: TRBJ2-7
CDR3: CSVNYGYEQYF

V: TRBV7-9
size: -
J: TRBJ2-5
CDR3: CATQSGLAGGLRETQYF

V: TRBV4-2
size: -
J: TRBJ2-1
CDR3: CASSHGTGTGEQFF

V: TRBV20-1
size: -
J: TRBJ2-7
CDR3: CSARALGGYEQYF

V: TRBV20-1
size: -
J: TRBJ2-2
CDR3: CSAFDRGLYGELFF

V: TRBV7-7
size: -
J: TRBJ2-1
CDR3: CASSLQGPSYNEQFF

V: TRBV6-4
size: -
J: TRBJ2-3
CDR3: CASSDKGNPADTQYF

V: TRBV18
size: medium-sized
J: TRBJ2-2
CDR3: CASSPDTGELFF

V: TRBV7-3
size: -
J: TRBJ2-1
CDR3: CASSFQLGLANNEQFF

V: TRBV20-1
size: -
J: TRBJ2-1
CDR3: CSAYSGRARDEQFF

V: TRBV21-1
size: -
J: TRBJ1-5
CDR3: CASSTTRQGARNQPQHF

V: TRBV20-1
size: -
J: TRBJ2-7
CDR3: CRARDRVDYEQYF

V: TRBV7-9
size: -
J: TRBJ2-6
CDR3: CASSFHRGTSGANVLTF

V: TRBV4-3
size: -
J: TRBJ1-4
CDR3: CASSQDVGGGVEKLFF

V: TRBV23-1
size: -
J: TRBJ2-3
CDR3: CASSHMDLPEYTQYF

V: TRBV27
size: -
J: TRBJ2-4
CDR3: CASSPDRDDKNIQYF

V: TRBV20-1
size: -
J: TRBJ2-1
CDR3: CSEVTTGNEQFF

V: TRBV29-1
size: -
J: TRBJ2-3
CDR3: CSVNDRGSSTDTQYF

V: TRBV19
size: -
J: TRBJ2-1
CDR3: CASRSFSYNEQFF

V: TRBV7-3
size: -
J: TRBJ2-2
CDR3: CASSFRTGELFF

V: TRBV20-1
size: -
J: TRBJ1-1
CDR3: CSARENWITEAFF

V: TRBV6-5
size: -
J: TRBJ2-5
CDR3: CAISGGLRETQYF